Each of the 17 T cell receptor beta chains below was sequenced from the same sample in a study of OX40 agonist ivuxolimab in advanced cancers. Measured with immunoSEQ multiplex PCR; TCRdb has only the in-frame clones, and not every one. The data show about 21,000 clones, more than 70% seen once. The sample consisted of CD4+ or CD8+ T cells sorted from blood, taken in a trial of the OX40 agonist ivuxolimab. The receptors derive from an adult with an advanced solid tumor such as melanoma, head and neck, liver or kidney cancer.

The rearrangement links TRBV19 to TRBJ1-1; 11 nucleotides line up with TRBD1. The CDR3 loop spans 16 amino acids. Germline V gene sequence: CDR1 LNHDA, CDR2 SQIVND (reference sequence). V gave up 7 bases and J gave up 2 bases; unmatched junction bases: 9. CDR3 protein: CASNVRDRGFNTEAFF. As DNA, the CDR3 is TGTGCCAGTAACGTACGGGACAGGGGGTTTAACACTGAAGCTTTCTTT. The complete variable domain, with remaining parts taken from reference TRBV19 and TRBJ1-1, reads DGGITQSPKYLFRKEGQNVTLSCEQNLNHDAMYWYRQDPGQGLRLIYYSQIVNDFQKGDIAEGYSVSREKKESFPLTVTSAQKNPTAFYLCASNVRDRGFNTEAFFGQGTRLTVV.

The chain is built from TRBV15 and TRBJ1-5; 10 nucleotides line up with TRBD1. This CDR3 comprises 18 residues. The V and J ends lost 0 bases and 4 bases, in that order; junction bases with no gene match: 9. Germline values: CDR1 LNHNV, CDR2 YYDKDF (reference sequence). The CDR3, as DNA: TGTGCCACCAGCAGAGATTCGGGGACAGGGGTAGGGAATCAGCCCCAGCATTTT. As protein: CATSRDSGTGVGNQPQHF.

This clone came up once. This sequence joins TRBV7-9 and TRBJ1-1; D may be TRBD1 (6 bases). This CDR3 has 15 amino acids. The germline V gene has CDR1 SEHNR and CDR2 FQNEAQ (reference sequence). Between the trimmed V and J ends, which lost 4 bases and 3 bases, there was a span of 15 bases. The CDR3 DNA sequence: TGTGCCAGCAGCTCAAACAGGGATTCCGACACTGAAGCTTTCTTT. Amino acid sequence: CASSSNRDSDTEAFF.

A word on this clone: The junction and the germline gene differ at one end; a read error may be behind it. The V gene is TRBV15, the J gene TRBJ1-4; D is ambiguous. The CDR3 covers 14 residues. Germline V gene sequence: CDR1 LNHNV, CDR2 YYDKDF (reference sequence). The CDR3: CATSREDGNGKLFF. CDR3 DNA sequence: TGTGCCACCAGCAGAGAGGACGGCAATGGAAAACTGTTTTTT.

The chain couples TRBV7-9 to TRBJ1-2; 8 positions agree with TRBD1. J was trimmed by 0 bases and V by 5 bases; bases with no gene match: 8. The CDR3 runs to 16 residues. CDR1 and CDR2 (germline): SEHNR, FQNEAQ (reference sequence). CDR3 nucleotide sequence: TGTGCCAGCAGCCCCGGACAGGGATTGGCTAACTATGGCTACACCTTC. Its translation: CASSPGQGLANYGYTF. The complete variable domain, with remaining parts taken from reference TRBV7-9 and TRBJ1-2, reads DTGVSQNPRHKITKRGQNVTFRCDPISEHNRLYWYRQTLGQGPEFLTYFQNEAQLEKSRLLSDRFSAERPKGSFSTLEIQRTEQGDSAMYLCASSPGQGLANYGYTFGSGTRLTVV.

The rearrangement joins TRBV4-1 to TRBJ1-1; D remains ambiguous. V shed 1 base and J shed 0 bases, with 6 bases lying between them. Germline CDR1 and CDR2: MGHRA and YSYEKL. The CDR3 totals 14 residues. The CDR3 nucleotides read TGCGCCAGCAGCCAAGCACACCTGAACACTGAAGCTTTCTTT. This sequence encodes CASSQAHLNTEAFF.

J is TRBJ2-3 and V is TRBV4-1; tentatively, D is TRBD1 or TRBD2 (5 bases each). The V end was cut by 4 bases, the J end by 5 bases, with 10 bases between. Germline CDR1 reads MGHRA; CDR2 reads YSYEKL. CDR3 length: 13 amino acids. CDR3 residues: CASSPGDGDTQYF. CDR3 nucleotide sequence: TGCGCCAGCAGCCCCGGGGACGGAGATACGCAGTATTTT.

The V gene is TRBV15, the J gene TRBJ2-5; D may match TRBD1 or TRBD2 (5 bases each). The J call could be wrong; TRBJ2-7 is a better fit for the DNA end. The length of the CDR3 is 17 residues. Germline loops: CDR1 LNHNV, CDR2 YYDKDF (reference sequence). The CDR3 is CATSRVGVVLDSYEQYF. The CDR3 bases are TGTGCCACCAGCAGAGTGGGGGTCGTACTCGACAGTTACGAGCAGTACTTC.

This chain connects TRBV5-8 to TRBJ2-7; D not resolved. CDR1 and CDR2 (germline): SGHTS, YDEGEE. The V end lost 4 bases, the J end lost 7 bases, and 12 bases lay between the germline ends. The CDR3 extends over 12 amino acids. The CDR3 sequence: CASSRLGWEQYF. Here the CDR3 DNA reads TGTGCCAGCAGCCGCCTGGGGTGGGAGCAGTACTTC.

The chain combines TRBV5-1 with TRBJ2-1; 9 bases are shared with TRBD1. CDR3 length: 15 residues. Per germline, CDR1 SGHRS and CDR2 YFSETQ. V dropped 4 bases and J dropped 3; count of bases not matched to a gene: 5. The CDR3: CASSVGQGHYNEQFF. CDR3 coding DNA: TGCGCCAGCAGCGTCGGACAGGGGCACTACAATGAGCAGTTCTTC.

This chain's CDR3 is CASSLTGASNQPQHF. The CDR3 DNA reads TGTGCCAGCAGCCTCACAGGGGCCAGCAATCAGCCCCAGCATTTT. The rearrangement links TRBV7-9 to TRBJ1-5, with TRBD1 matching over 7 bases. Germline assignment: CDR1 SEHNR and CDR2 FQNEAQ (reference sequence). This CDR3 is built from 15 residues. The trim removed 5 bases at V and 1 base at J, leaving 5 bases unmatched.

This chain joins TRBV6-5 and TRBJ1-5; D uncertain. The V gene's germline CDR1 is MNHEY and CDR2 SVGAGI. The CDR3 is 14 amino acids. V gave up 6 bases and J gave up 0 bases, with 9 bases separating them. The CDR3 DNA reads as TGTGCCAGCAGGGCGGGCAATAGCAATCAGCCCCAGCATTTT. Its translation: CASRAGNSNQPQHF.

CDR3 residues: CASSLYGAPGSRGYEQYF. CDR3 in DNA: TGTGCCAGCAGCTTATATGGGGCCCCTGGGAGCAGGGGTTACGAGCAGTACTTC. The rearrangement uses TRBV11-2 and TRBJ2-7; possibly TRBD1 for D (6 bases). Germline V CDR1 and CDR2: SGHAT, FQNNGV. This CDR3 has 18 amino acids. V lost 2 bases and J lost 4, with 24 bases in between.

Only one count was recorded for this clone. The chain employs TRBV4-2 and TRBJ2-3, with D perhaps TRBD2 (5 bases). CDR3 size: 17 residues. The ends were cut back, 0 bases at V and 0 bases at J, with 13 bases in the middle. Germline CDR1 is LGHNA and CDR2 is YNFKEQ. The CDR3 loop reads CASSQEGTGTSTDTQYF. Written as DNA, the CDR3 is TGTGCCAGCAGCCAAGAAGGAACGGGAACTAGCACAGATACGCAGTATTTT.

This clone was counted a single time. The chain joins TRBV29-1 to TRBJ2-2; D gene unclear. V was trimmed by 0 bases and J by 0 bases, leaving 2 bases between them. The CDR3 runs to 13 residues. Germline V gene data show CDR1 as SQVTM and CDR2 as ANQGSEA. CDR3 loop: CSVEEANTGELFF. For the CDR3, the DNA is TGCAGCGTTGAAGAAGCGAACACCGGGGAGCTGTTTTTT.

A single count supports this clone. The chain recombines TRBV6-6 with TRBJ1-5; D possibly corresponds to TRBD1 (6 bases). This CDR3 is built from 14 residues. V lost 6 bases, J lost 0 bases, and 9 bases lay in between. CDR1 is MNHNY, CDR2 SVGAGI, per germline (reference sequence). The CDR3 loop reads CASRDRYSNQPQHF. The CDR3 DNA is TGTGCCAGCAGGGACAGATATAGCAATCAGCCCCAGCATTTT.

This chain joins TRBV19 and TRBJ1-2; D ambiguous. The CDR3 covers 12 residues. Trimming stripped 3 bases from V and 8 bases from J, with 10 bases between. Per germline, CDR1 LNHDA and CDR2 SQIVND (reference sequence). CDR3 nucleotide sequence: TGTGCCAGTAGTATTGGCAGTTGGGGCTACACCTTC. It encodes CASSIGSWGYTF.